Listed here are 10 T cell receptor beta chains from one sample, sequenced in a study of beta chain features in type 1 diabetes. Reverse transcribing all isolated RNA meant expressed TCRB transcripts were sequenced. Generated by immunoSEQ multiplex PCR, the TCRdb table keeps only in-frame clones and is missing some. The sample includes roughly 610,000 clones, around 15% seen only once; the top ten take 0.093%. Sequencing was done on a sample of naive CD4+ T cells from blood. The source of these receptors is a man aged 18 to 29 in good health.

The V and J genes are TRBV28 and TRBJ1-5, with D tentatively TRBD1 (6 bases). Per germline, CDR1 MDHEN and CDR2 SYDVKM. The V end was cut by 5 bases, the J end by 2 bases, with 13 bases between. The CDR3 contains 15 residues. CDR3 in DNA: TGTGCCAGCAGTAGGGGGTCGCGGGGCAATCAGCCCCAGCATTTT. This encodes CASSRGSRGNQPQHF.

This clone showed up just a few times. The CDR3: CASSLATGRLTEAFF. CDR3 in DNA: TGTGCCAGCAGCTTAGCCACAGGGAGATTGACTGAAGCTTTCTTT. The rearrangement joins TRBV7-2 to TRBJ1-1, with TRBD1 as a possible D gene (6 bases). Germline lookup yields CDR1 SGHTA and CDR2 FQGNSA. With 0 bases removed from V and 5 bases from J, the gap between germline ends came to 13 bases. The CDR3 spans 15 residues.

The table lists this clone with a few counts. The chain is built from TRBV28 and TRBJ2-3; possible D gene TRBD1, 6 bases. V lost 8 bases to trimming and J lost 5 bases, with 23 bases between them. This CDR3 region has 16 residues. Germline CDR1 is MDHEN and CDR2 is SYDVKM. As DNA, the CDR3 is TGTGCCAGCTCACACGGGGACATAGGATGGGGAGATACGCAGTATTTT. Translating gives CASSHGDIGWGDTQYF.

This chain connects TRBV7-8 to TRBJ2-5; TRBD1 agrees at 8 bases. The CDR3 runs to 15 residues. V gave up 11 bases and J gave up 5 bases; unmatched junction bases: 16. Germline assignment: CDR1 SGHVS and CDR2 FQNEAQ. CDR3 in DNA: TGTGCCGGGAGGACAGGGACCTCTCTGGGGGAGACCCAGTACTTC. It specifies CAGRTGTSLGETQYF.

The chain couples TRBV27 to TRBJ2-5; 7 bases line up with TRBD1. The CDR3 has 16 residues. V gave up 6 bases and J gave up 1 base; unmatched junction bases: 11. Germline V gene data show CDR1 as MNHEY and CDR2 as SMNVEV (reference sequence). The DNA of the CDR3 is TGTGCCAGCAGGCAAATGACAGGGTCCGGCCAAGAGACCCAGTACTTC. This gives the protein CASRQMTGSGQETQYF.

The CDR3 DNA follows: TGTGCCAGCTCTATGGGGGGCCTGGAAGAGACCCAGTACTTC. Protein: CASSMGGLEETQYF. The chain employs TRBV18 and TRBJ2-5; D may correspond to TRBD1 or TRBD2 (6 bases each). The germline CDR1 and CDR2 sequences are KGHSH and LQKENI. This CDR3 contains 14 residues. The V gene lost 6 bases and the J gene lost 3 bases, with 14 bases spanning the gap. Combining the CDR3 with reference TRBV18 and TRBJ2-5 gives the whole variable domain NAGVMQNPRHLVRRRGQEARLRCSPMKGHSHVYWYRQLPEEGLKFMVYLQKENIIDESGMPKERFSAEFPKEGPSILRIQQVVRGDSAAYFCASSMGGLEETQYFGPGTRLLVL.

V gene TRBV5-1 combines with J gene TRBJ1-1; D is unresolved. CDR3 length: 15 amino acids. Between the trimmed V and J ends, which lost 4 bases and 6 bases, there was a span of 19 bases. Germline V CDR1 and CDR2: SGHRS, YFSETQ. CDR3 amino acids: CASSRADIGSAEAFF. CDR3 sequence (DNA): TGCGCCAGCAGCCGAGCCGATATTGGAAGTGCTGAAGCTTTCTTT.

The chain couples TRBV29-1 to TRBJ1-3; no reliable D call. V dropped 7 bases and J dropped 0 bases, with 10 bases sitting between them. CDR1 is SQVTM and CDR2 is ANQGSEA in the germline V gene. This CDR3 region has 13 residues. This chain's CDR3 is CSALAASGNTIYF. CDR3 bases: TGCAGCGCCTTGGCCGCCTCTGGAAACACCATATATTTT.

In this sample, this clone turned up a few times. The same CDR3 arises from other DNA sequences in this sample as well. The chain recombines TRBV18 with TRBJ1-2, with 11 bases aligning to TRBD1. The V segment lost 6 bases and the J segment 4 bases; nucleotides outside the gene matches: 7. Germline values: CDR1 KGHSH, CDR2 LQKENI. The CDR3 contains 15 residues. The CDR3 DNA reads TGTGCCAGCTCCCCCCCGGGACAGGGGGGCTATGGCTACACCTTC. It is translated as CASSPPGQGGYGYTF.

V and J are TRBV4-3 and TRBJ2-7, with a weak D call TRBD1 (5 bases). V was shortened by 0 bases and J by 12 bases, with 15 bases between the two germline ends. The germline CDR1 and CDR2 sequences are LGHNA and YSLEER. CDR3 length: 13 amino acids. The CDR3, as DNA: TGCGCCAGCAGCCAAGAGTCGCAGGGCGAATTGTACTTC. Translation gives CASSQESQGELYF.